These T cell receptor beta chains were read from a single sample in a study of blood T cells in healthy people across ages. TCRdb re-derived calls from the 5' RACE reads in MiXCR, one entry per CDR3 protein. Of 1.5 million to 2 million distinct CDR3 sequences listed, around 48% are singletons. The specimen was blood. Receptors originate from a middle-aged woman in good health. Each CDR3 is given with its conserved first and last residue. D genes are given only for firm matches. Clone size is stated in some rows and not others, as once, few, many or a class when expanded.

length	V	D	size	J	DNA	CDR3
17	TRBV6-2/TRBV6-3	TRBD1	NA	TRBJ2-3	TGTGCCAGCAGTCAGCCCCTCCGAGGGGGCCGTATAGATACGCAGTATTTT	CASSQPLRGGRIDTQYF
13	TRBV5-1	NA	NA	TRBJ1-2	TGCGCCAGCAGCTTGGGACAGGCAATCGACTACACCTTC	CASSLGQAIDYTF
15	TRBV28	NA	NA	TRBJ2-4	TGTGCCAGCAGTTCCATACTAGTAACCCACAATGAGCAGTACTTC	CASSSILVTHNEQYF
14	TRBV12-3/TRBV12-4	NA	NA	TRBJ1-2	TGTGCCAGCAGGACGGGAAACACGTTTTATGGCTACACCTTC	CASRTGNTFYGYTF
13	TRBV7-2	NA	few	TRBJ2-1	TGTGCCAGCAGCTTAGATGGCGACAATGAGCAGTTCTTC	CASSLDGDNEQFF
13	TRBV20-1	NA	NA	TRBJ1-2	TGCAGTGCCCTCCCGACCTTCTATGGAGGCTACACCTTC	CSALPTFYGGYTF
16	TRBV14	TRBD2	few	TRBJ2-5	TGTGCCAGCAGCCAAGAACCCGGGACTAGGGGGGAGACCCAGTACTTC	CASSQEPGTRGETQYF
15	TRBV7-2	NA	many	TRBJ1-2	TGTGCCAGCAGCAGCCGCCCCTTGGCCAGGGATGGCTACACCTTC	CASSSRPLARDGYTF
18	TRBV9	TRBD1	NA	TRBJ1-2	TGTGCCAGCAGCCTGTCACAGGGGTATCGTGGCGAGGCGAATGGCTACACCTTC	CASSLSQGYRGEANGYTF
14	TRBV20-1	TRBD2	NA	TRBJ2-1	TGCAGTGCTCCTAGCGGGGGGGTTCAGGAGACCCAGTTCTTC	CSAPSGGVQETQFF
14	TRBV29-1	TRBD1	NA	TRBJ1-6	TGCAGCGTTGCACCCCAGGGGGCGAATTCACCCCTCCACTTT	CSVAPQGANSPLHF
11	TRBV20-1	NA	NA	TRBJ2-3	TGCAGTGCTGAGGTAGCGGCTACGCAGTATTTT	CSAEVAATQYF
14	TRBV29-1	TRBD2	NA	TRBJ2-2	TGCAGCGTGAAGCGGGAATCGAACACCGGGGAGCTGTTTTTT	CSVKRESNTGELFF
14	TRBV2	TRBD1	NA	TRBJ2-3	TGTGCCAGCAGTGACGCCGGACAGGGGTCGGCGCAGTATTTT	CASSDAGQGSAQYF
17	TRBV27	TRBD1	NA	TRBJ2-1	TGTGCCAGCAGTCCGCCCCAGACAGGGCCTGTCTACAATGAGCAGTTCTTC	CASSPPQTGPVYNEQFF
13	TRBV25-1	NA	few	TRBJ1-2	TGTGCCAGCAGTGAATATGTCCACTATGGCTACACCTTC	CASSEYVHYGYTF
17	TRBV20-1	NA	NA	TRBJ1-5	TGCAGTGCTAGAGATGCGAACCGGGGGAGGAGCAATCAGCCCCAGCATTTT	CSARDANRGRSNQPQHF
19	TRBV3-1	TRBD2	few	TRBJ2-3	TGTGCCAGCAGCCAAGATCTGGCGGGGGGTTCTAGGAGCCCAGATACGCAGTATTTT	CASSQDLAGGSRSPDTQYF